This T cell receptor beta chain originates from a study of vaccination and CD4 T cells after COVID-19. On the study more broadly: A vaccine, either BNT162b2 or mRNA-1273, was given to participants in two doses.

CD4+ T cells that had been cultured provided DNA sequenced with the Oncomine TCR Beta short-read assay. TCRdb used MiXCR to reprocess the PCR reads, holding one entry per CDR3 protein. The profile shows about 9,600 distinct CDR3 sequences, around 45% of them singletons. Trimming left V 1 base short and J 0 bases short, with 7 bases between. CDR3 length: 15 residues. The germline V gene has CDR1 LNHDA and CDR2 SQIVND (reference sequence). Concerning this clonotype: The antigen is undetermined.

Treatment noted: approximately nine-day PBMC culture with coronavirus spike peptide pools or control peptides (ViraFEST assay). Following expansion of antigen-specific T cells with peptide pools, ViraFEST then sequenced TCRs. The chain uses TRBV19 and TRBJ1-5, with D possibly matching TRBD1 (5 bases). The source material was CD4+ T cells from blood, cultured in vitro. This clonotype was obtained from a human donor who had recovered from COVID-19. Here the CDR3 DNA reads TGTGCCAGTAGTATAGGACAGAATAGCAATCAGCCCCAGCATTTT. Translated, it gives CASSIGQNSNQPQHF.